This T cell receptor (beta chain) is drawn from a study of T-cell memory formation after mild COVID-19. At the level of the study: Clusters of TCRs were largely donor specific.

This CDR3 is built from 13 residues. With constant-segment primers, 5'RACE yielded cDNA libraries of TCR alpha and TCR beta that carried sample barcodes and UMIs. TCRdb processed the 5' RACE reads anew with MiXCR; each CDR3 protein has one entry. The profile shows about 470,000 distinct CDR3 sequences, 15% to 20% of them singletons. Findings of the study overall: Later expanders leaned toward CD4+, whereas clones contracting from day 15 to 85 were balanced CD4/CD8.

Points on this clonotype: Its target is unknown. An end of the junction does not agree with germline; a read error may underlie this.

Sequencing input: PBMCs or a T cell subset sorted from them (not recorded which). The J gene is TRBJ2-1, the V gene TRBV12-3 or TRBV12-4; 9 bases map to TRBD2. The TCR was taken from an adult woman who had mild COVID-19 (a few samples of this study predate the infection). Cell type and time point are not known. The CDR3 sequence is CASSIAGVGVQFF. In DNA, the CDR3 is TGTGCCAGCAGTATAGCGGGAGTTGGAGTGCAGTTCTTC.